This entry describes one T cell receptor beta chain. This could be a read error, since a much larger clone is one nucleotide away. The data were obtained in a study of early T cells in non-severe SARS-CoV-2 infection. Study at large: The sequenced material was bulk RNA from unsorted whole blood, and its chains were unpaired.

CDR1 is MNHEY and CDR2 is SVGAGI in the germline V gene. The J segment lost 5 bases and the V segment lost 4 bases, leaving 12 bases of the junction unmatched. This CDR3 has 17 amino acids. TCRdb re-called the 5' RACE reads through MiXCR, storing one row per CDR3 protein. Of about 86,000 distinct CDR3 sequences in the sample, around 14% were seen once. Input material: whole blood. The TCR sequence derives from an adult who was a healthcare worker with PCR-confirmed SARS-CoV-2 infection or an uninfected control (not recorded which). The rearrangement uses TRBV6-5 and TRBJ2-1; 9 nucleotides line up with TRBD2. The CDR3 DNA is TGTGCCAGCAGTTTCTCAGGGGCGGGAGGGAGGAACAATGAGCAGTTCTTC. Encoded protein: CASSFSGAGGRNNEQFF.